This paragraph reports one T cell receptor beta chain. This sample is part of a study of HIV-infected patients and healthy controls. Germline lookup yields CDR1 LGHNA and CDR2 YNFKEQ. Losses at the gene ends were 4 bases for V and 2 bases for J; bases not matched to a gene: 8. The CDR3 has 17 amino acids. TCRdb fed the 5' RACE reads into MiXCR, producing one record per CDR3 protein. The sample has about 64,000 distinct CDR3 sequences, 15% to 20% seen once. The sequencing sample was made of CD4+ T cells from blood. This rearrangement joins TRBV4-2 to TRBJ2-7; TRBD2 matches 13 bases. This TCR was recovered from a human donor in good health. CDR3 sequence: CASSRGLAGARTYEQYF. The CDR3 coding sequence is TGTGCCAGCAGCCGCGGACTAGCGGGGGCACGTACCTACGAGCAGTACTTC.